This T cell receptor beta chain was documented in a study of STAT3 mutations in large granular lymphocyte leukemia. About the study: Immunosuppressive therapy was given to more than half of T-LGLL patients. The study, taken as a whole, reports: Every T-cell large granular lymphocyte leukemia patient had at least one immunodominant TCR beta clonotype. Clonal expansion was inferred from samples taken at other timepoints. After therapy, about 30% of the 18 patients switched clonotypes, all new clones STAT3 wild type.

Clones were read by immunoSEQ multiplex PCR, and TCRdb kept only the in-frame ones, dropping some. Among some 6,000 clones listed, over 75% were seen once. Concerning this clone: Its antigen is currently unknown.

Trimming removed 5 bases at V and 4 bases at J, with 15 bases between. Germline loops: CDR1 SGHAT, CDR2 FQNNGV. The CDR3 length is 14 residues. The origin of this receptor is a human donor with T large granular lymphocyte leukemia. Some clones in this sample may be carry-over from other donors' samples. V is TRBV11-2 and J is TRBJ2-7; no clear D. Sequencing was done on a sample of PBMCs. CDR3 loop: CASSGDRLGYEQYF. For the CDR3, the DNA is TGTGCCAGCAGCGGCGATAGGCTCGGGTACGAGCAGTACTTC.